These 2 T cell receptor beta chains were all obtained from the same sample, sequenced in a study of T cell repertoires in cytomegalovirus infection. Antigen specificity for these receptors is unknown. TCRdb passed the reads through MiXCR, listing each CDR3 protein once. The sample contains nearly 700,000 distinct CDR3 sequences, about 30% of which appear only once. Here the sequenced sample was cultured PBMCs, taken from culture after CMV antigen stimulation. The receptors derive from a human donor in good health (CMV status not recorded). Some clones in this sample may be carry-over from other donors' samples.

This sequence joins TRBV7-9 and TRBJ2-3; D is unresolved. Germline CDR1 is SEHNR and CDR2 is FQNEAQ (reference sequence). The ends were cut back, 5 bases at V and 2 bases at J, with 14 bases in the middle. The CDR3 contains 15 residues. In nucleotides, the CDR3 is TGTGCCAGCAGCCCCGGAGCAGAAAACACAGATACGCAGTATTTT. Translation gives CASSPGAENTDTQYF. The full variable domain, in which reference TRBV7-9 and TRBJ2-3 provide the parts outside the CDR3, is DTGVSQNPRHKITKRGQNVTFRCDPISEHNRLYWYRQTLGQGPEFLTYFQNEAQLEKSRLLSDRFSAERPKGSFSTLEIQRTEQGDSAMYLCASSPGAENTDTQYFGPGTRLTVL.

CDR3 protein: CSVEGRPQYF. The CDR3 DNA sequence: TGCAGCGTTGAAGGCAGGCCTCAGTACTTC. The rearrangement uses TRBV29-1 and TRBJ2-5, with D hard to call. The length of the CDR3 is 10 residues. The germline gives CDR1 SQVTM, CDR2 ANQGSEA. Trimming pared 1 base from V and 11 bases from J, leaving 8 bases between.